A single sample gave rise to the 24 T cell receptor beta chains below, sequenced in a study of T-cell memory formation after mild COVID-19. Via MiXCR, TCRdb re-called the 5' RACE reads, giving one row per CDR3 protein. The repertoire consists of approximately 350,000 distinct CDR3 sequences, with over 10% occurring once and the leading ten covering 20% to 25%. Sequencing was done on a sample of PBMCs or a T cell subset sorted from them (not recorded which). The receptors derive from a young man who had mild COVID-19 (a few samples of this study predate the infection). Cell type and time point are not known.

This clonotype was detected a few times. Here the CDR3 DNA reads TGTGCCAGCACCTTCGGAGGGGGTGGGAACACCATATATTTT. Translated: CASTFGGGGNTIYF. The chain joins TRBV25-1 to TRBJ1-3; TRBD1 might be the D (6 bases). Trimming cost V 7 bases and J 7 bases, with 17 bases left between them. This CDR3 has 14 amino acids. The germline CDR1 and CDR2 sequences are MGHDK and SYGVNS.

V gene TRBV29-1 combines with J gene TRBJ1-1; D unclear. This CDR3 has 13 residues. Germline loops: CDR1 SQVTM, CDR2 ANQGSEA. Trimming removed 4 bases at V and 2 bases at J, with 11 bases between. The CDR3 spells CSVARVDNTEAFF. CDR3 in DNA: TGCAGCGTTGCCCGGGTTGACAACACTGAAGCTTTCTTT.

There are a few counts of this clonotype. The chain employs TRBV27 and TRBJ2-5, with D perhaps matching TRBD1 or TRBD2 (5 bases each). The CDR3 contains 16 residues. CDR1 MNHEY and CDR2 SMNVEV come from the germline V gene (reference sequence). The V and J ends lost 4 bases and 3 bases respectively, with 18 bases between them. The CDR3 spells CASSYDPGRIEETQYF. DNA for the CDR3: TGTGCCAGCAGTTACGATCCGGGACGGATAGAAGAGACCCAGTACTTC.

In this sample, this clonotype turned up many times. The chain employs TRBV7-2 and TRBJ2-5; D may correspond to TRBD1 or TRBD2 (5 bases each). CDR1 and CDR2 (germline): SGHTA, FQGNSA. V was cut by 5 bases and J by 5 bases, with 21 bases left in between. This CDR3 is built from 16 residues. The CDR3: CASSPAGTTVGETQYF. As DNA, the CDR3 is TGTGCCAGCAGCCCCGCCGGGACCACTGTAGGGGAGACCCAGTACTTC.

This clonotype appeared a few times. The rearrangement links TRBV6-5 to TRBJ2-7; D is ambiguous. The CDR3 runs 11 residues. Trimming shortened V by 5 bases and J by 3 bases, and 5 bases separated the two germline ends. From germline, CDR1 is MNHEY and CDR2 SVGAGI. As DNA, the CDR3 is TGTGCCAGCAGTACCTTCTACGAGCAGTACTTC. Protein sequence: CASSTFYEQYF.

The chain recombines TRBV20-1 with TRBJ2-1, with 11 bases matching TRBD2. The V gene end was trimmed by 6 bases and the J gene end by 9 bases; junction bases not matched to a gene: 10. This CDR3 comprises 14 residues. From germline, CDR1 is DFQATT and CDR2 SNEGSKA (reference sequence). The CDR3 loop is CSAPLTSGEGEQFF. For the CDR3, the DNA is TGCAGTGCCCCCCTGACTAGCGGGGAGGGTGAGCAGTTCTTC.

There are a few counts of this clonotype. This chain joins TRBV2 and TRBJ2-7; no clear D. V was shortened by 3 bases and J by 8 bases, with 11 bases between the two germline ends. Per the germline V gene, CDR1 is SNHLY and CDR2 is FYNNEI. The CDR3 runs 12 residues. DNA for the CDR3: TGTGCCAGCAGTGAGCAGTCCTTCAAGCAGTACTTC. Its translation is CASSEQSFKQYF. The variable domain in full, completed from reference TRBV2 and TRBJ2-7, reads EPEVTQTPSHQVTQMGQEVILRCVPISNHLYFYWYRQILGQKVEFLVSFYNNEISEKSEIFDDQFSVERPDGSNFTLKIRSTKLEDSAMYFCASSEQSFKQYFGPGTRLTVT.

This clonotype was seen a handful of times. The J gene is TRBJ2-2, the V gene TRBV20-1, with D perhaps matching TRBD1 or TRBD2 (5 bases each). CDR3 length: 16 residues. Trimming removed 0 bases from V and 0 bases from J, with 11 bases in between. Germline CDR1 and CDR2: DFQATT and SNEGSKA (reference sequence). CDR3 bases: TGCAGTGCTAGAGATCCGAGGGGCCCGAACACCGGGGAGCTGTTTTTT. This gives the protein CSARDPRGPNTGELFF.

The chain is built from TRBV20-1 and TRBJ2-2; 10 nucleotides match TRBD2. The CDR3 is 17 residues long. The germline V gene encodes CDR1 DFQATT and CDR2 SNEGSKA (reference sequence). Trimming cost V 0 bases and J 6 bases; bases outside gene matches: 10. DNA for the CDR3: TGCAGTGCTAGAGACTATAGCGGGGGGCCATTCTCCGGGGAGCTGTTTTTT. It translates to CSARDYSGGPFSGELFF.

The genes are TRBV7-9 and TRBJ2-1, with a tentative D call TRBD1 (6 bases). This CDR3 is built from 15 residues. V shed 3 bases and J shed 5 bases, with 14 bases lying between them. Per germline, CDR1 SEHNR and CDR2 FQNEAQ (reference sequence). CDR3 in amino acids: CASSFVGAGDNEQFF. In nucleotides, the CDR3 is TGTGCCAGCAGCTTTGTGGGGGCCGGGGACAATGAGCAGTTCTTC.

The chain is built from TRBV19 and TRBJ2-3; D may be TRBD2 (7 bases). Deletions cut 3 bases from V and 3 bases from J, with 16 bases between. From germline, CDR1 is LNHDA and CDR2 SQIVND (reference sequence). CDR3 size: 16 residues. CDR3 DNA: TGTGCCAGTAGTATGTATGGGAGGGGGGCTACAGATACGCAGTATTTT. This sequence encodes CASSMYGRGATDTQYF.

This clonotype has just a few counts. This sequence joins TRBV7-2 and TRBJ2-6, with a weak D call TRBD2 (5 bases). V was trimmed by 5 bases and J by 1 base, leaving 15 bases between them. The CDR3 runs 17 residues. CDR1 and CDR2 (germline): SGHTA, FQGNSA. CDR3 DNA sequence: TGTGCCAGCAGCCGAGTGGAGTGGAGGTCTGGGGCCAACGTCCTGACTTTC. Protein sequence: CASSRVEWRSGANVLTF.

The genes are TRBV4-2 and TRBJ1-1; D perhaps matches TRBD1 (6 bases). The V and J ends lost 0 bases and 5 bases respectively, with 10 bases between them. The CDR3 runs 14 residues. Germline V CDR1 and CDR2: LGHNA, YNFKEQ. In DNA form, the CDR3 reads TGTGCCAGCAGCCAAGACAGGGGTGAAACTGAAGCTTTCTTT. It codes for CASSQDRGETEAFF.

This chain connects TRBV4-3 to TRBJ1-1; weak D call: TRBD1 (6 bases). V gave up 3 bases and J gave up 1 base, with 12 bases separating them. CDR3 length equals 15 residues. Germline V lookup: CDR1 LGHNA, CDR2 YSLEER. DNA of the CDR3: TGCGCCAGCAGCCAGCAGACAGGCCCGAACACTGAAGCTTTCTTT. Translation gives CASSQQTGPNTEAFF.

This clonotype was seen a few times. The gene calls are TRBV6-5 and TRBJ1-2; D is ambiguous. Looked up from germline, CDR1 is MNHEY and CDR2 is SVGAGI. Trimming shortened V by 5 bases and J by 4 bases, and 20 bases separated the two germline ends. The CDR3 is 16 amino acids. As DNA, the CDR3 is TGTGCCAGCAGTACCTCGGGGTCCGGTTTTGGCTATGGCTACACCTTC. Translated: CASSTSGSGFGYGYTF.

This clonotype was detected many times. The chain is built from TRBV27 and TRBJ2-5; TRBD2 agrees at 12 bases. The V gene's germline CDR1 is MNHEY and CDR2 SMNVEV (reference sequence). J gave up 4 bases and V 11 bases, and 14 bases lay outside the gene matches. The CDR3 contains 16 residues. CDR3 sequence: CARSSGGAGLLETQYF. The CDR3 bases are TGTGCCCGCTCTAGCGGGGGGGCCGGTTTGTTAGAGACCCAGTACTTC.

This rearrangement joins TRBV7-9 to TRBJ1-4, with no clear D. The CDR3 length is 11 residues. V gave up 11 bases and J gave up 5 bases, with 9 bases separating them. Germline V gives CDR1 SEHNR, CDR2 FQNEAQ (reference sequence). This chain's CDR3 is CASGVNEKLFF. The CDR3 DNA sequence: TGTGCCTCCGGGGTCAATGAAAAACTGTTTTTT.

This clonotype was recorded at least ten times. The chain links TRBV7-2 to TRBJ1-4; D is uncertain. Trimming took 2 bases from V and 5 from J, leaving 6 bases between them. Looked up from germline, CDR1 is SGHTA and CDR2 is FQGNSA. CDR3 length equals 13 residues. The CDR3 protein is CASSLLINEKLFF. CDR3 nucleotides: TGTGCCAGCAGCTTATTAATCAATGAAAAACTGTTTTTT.

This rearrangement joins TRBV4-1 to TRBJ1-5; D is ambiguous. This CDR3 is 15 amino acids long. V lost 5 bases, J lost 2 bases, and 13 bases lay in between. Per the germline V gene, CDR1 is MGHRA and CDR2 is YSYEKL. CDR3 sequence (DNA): TGCGCCAGCAGCGACCTAGGGAGGGGCAATCAGCCCCAGCATTTT. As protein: CASSDLGRGNQPQHF.

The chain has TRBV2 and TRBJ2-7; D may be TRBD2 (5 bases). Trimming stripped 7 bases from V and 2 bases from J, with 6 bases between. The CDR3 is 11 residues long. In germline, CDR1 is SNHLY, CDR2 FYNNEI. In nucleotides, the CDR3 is TGTGCCAGCACCGGGGCCTACGAGCAGTACGTC. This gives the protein CASTGAYEQYV.

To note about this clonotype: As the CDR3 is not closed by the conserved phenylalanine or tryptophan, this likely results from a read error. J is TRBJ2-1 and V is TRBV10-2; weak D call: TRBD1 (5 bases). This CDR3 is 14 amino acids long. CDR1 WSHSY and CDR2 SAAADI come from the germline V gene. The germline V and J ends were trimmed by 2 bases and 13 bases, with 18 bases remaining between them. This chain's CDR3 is CASSEDSPPGPQFL. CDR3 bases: TGCGCCAGCAGTGAGGACTCCCCGCCAGGGCCACAGTTCTTA.

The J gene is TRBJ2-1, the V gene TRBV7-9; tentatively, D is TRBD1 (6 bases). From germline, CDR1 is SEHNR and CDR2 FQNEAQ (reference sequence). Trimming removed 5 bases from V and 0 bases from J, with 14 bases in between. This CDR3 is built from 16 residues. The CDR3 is CASSDTTGSSYNEQFF. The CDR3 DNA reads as TGTGCCAGCAGCGACACTACAGGGAGCTCCTACAATGAGCAGTTCTTC.

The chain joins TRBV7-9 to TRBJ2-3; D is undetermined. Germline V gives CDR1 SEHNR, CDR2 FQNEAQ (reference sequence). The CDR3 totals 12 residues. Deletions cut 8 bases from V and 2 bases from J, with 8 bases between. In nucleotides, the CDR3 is TGTGCCAGCGAGACCTACACAGATACGCAGTATTTT. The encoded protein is CASETYTDTQYF.

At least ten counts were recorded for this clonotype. The CDR3 protein is CASSPGSGGWGEQFF. CDR3 DNA sequence: TGTGCCAGCAGCCCGGGTAGCGGGGGTTGGGGTGAGCAGTTCTTC. The V gene is TRBV21-1, the J gene TRBJ2-1; whether TRBD2, the table's D call, matches the DNA was not checked. TRBV21-1 is classified as a pseudogene. The CDR3 totals 15 residues.